One sample yielded the 31 T cell receptor beta chains listed below, sequenced in a study of shared clonotypes between healthy human individuals (dated by TCRdb to 2020 to 2021). Libraries were made using the immunoSEQ multiplex PCR assay. TCRdb provides this immuneACCESS table in a form limited to in-frame rearrangements. Some clones are lacking; in checked studies, under half of them reflect an unresolved V gene, and why the rest are absent is not known. The sample profile shows 1,500,000 or so clones; roughly 95% of them were found once. The ten top clones hold roughly 1.2% of the sample. Sequencing was done on a sample of naive CD4+ T cells sorted from blood. The cell subset or site label, as the study defines it: CD45RA+ positively selected. The receptor set was obtained from a man aged 30-40 years in good health.

This chain links TRBV13 with TRBJ2-7, with 15 bases aligning to TRBD2. The CDR3 totals 16 residues. The germline gives CDR1 PRHDT, CDR2 FYEKMQ (reference sequence). With 0 bases clipped from V and 7 bases from J, the junction kept 4 bases outside the gene matches. In DNA, the CDR3 is TGTGCCAGCAGCTTAGGGTCCGGGACTAGCGGGAGGGAGCAGTACTTC. It is translated as CASSLGSGTSGREQYF.

The chain links TRBV9 to TRBJ1-5; maybe TRBD1 (5 bases). Germline values: CDR1 SGDLS, CDR2 YYNGEE. V was clipped by 0 bases and J by 8 bases, with 12 bases between them. The CDR3 runs to 14 residues. This CDR3 reads CASSVGGFMEPQHF. CDR3 coding DNA: TGTGCCAGCAGCGTAGGGGGGTTTATGGAGCCCCAGCATTTT.

The rearrangement joins TRBV7-9 to TRBJ2-7, with TRBD1 identical over 7 bases. V lost 5 bases and J lost 3; bases outside the gene matches: 10. Germline assignment: CDR1 SEHNR and CDR2 FQNEAQ (reference sequence). This CDR3 is built from 15 residues. This CDR3 reads CASSPSRDRHYEQYF. Here the CDR3 DNA reads TGTGCCAGCAGCCCATCCCGGGACAGACACTACGAGCAGTACTTC.

The chain links TRBV4-3 to TRBJ2-7; 12 positions match TRBD2. The CDR3 is 16 amino acids. J gave up 3 bases and V 1 base, and 4 bases lay outside the gene matches. Germline values: CDR1 LGHNA, CDR2 YSLEER. Here the CDR3 reads CASSQATSGRIYEQYF. The CDR3, as DNA: TGCGCCAGCAGCCAAGCAACTAGCGGGAGGATCTACGAGCAGTACTTC.

V is TRBV19 and J is TRBJ1-4; no firm D call. Germline-derived CDR1 and CDR2 are LNHDA and SQIVND (reference sequence). V lost 5 bases to trimming and J lost 2 bases, with 6 bases between them. This CDR3 region has 13 residues. CDR3 DNA sequence: TGTGCCAGTAGTGCGAGTACTAATGAAAAACTGTTTTTT. Amino acids: CASSASTNEKLFF.

This chain links TRBV30 with TRBJ1-5, with 9 bases fitting TRBD1. This CDR3 spans 19 amino acids. V lost 1 base, J lost 4 bases, and 17 bases stayed unmatched. Germline V gives CDR1 GTSNPN, CDR2 SVGIG (reference sequence). DNA for the CDR3: TGTGCCTGGAGTGATGGTTGGGGGGCTTGGGACAGGGTAAATCAGCCCCAGCATTTT. Translation gives CAWSDGWGAWDRVNQPQHF.

V gene TRBV11-2 combines with J gene TRBJ2-1, with D possibly called TRBD1 or TRBD2 (5 bases each). V dropped 1 base and J dropped 7 bases, with 11 bases sitting between them. Germline-derived CDR1 and CDR2 are SGHAT and FQNNGV. The CDR3 contains 14 residues. The CDR3 DNA sequence: TGTGCCAGCAGCTTAGTCGATTGGGGGAATGAGCAGTTCTTC. This encodes CASSLVDWGNEQFF.

The V gene is TRBV6-1, the J gene TRBJ2-5; TRBD2 agrees at 8 bases. The CDR3 has 15 amino acids. CDR1 is MNHNS and CDR2 is SASEGT in the germline V gene. The trim removed 5 bases at V and 5 bases at J, leaving 10 bases unmatched. CDR3: CASSNEREPLETQYF. The DNA of the CDR3 is TGTGCCAGCAGTAACGAGCGGGAGCCCCTGGAGACCCAGTACTTC.

V and J are TRBV9 and TRBJ1-2; D is uncertain. Germline CDR1 reads SGDLS; CDR2 reads YYNGEE. The V end lost 3 bases, the J end lost 2 bases, and 8 bases lay between the germline ends. The CDR3 is made up of 13 amino acids. This CDR3 is CASSGHGNYGYTF. CDR3 nucleotide sequence: TGTGCCAGCAGCGGACACGGAAACTATGGCTACACCTTC.

The chain carries TRBV30 and TRBJ1-4; TRBD1 matches at 7 bases. Trimming removed 3 bases from V and 4 bases from J; junction bases left unmatched: 11. This CDR3 region has 16 residues. Germline values: CDR1 GTSNPN, CDR2 SVGIG (reference sequence). The CDR3 is CAWSDTRTGINEKLFF. For the CDR3, the DNA is TGTGCCTGGAGCGACACTCGGACAGGAATTAATGAAAAACTGTTTTTT.

The chain recombines TRBV11-2 with TRBJ2-1, with 8 bases identical to TRBD2. J gave up 15 bases and V 0 bases, and 10 bases lay outside the gene matches. Germline assignment: CDR1 SGHAT and CDR2 FQNNGV. This CDR3 comprises 14 residues. The DNA for the CDR3 is TGTGCCAGCAGCTTAGATCGTCATGCGGGAGGTCGGTTCTTC. Translation: CASSLDRHAGGRFF.

This chain links TRBV5-1 with TRBJ2-5; 12 bases are a match to TRBD2. V lost 0 bases, J lost 1 base, and 1 base stayed unmatched. CDR1 and CDR2 from the germline V gene are SGHRS and YFSETQ. The CDR3 runs to 16 residues. The CDR3 reads CASSLGLAGAQETQYF. The CDR3 nucleotides are TGCGCCAGCAGCTTGGGACTAGCGGGGGCCCAAGAGACCCAGTACTTC.

V and J are TRBV7-2 and TRBJ2-3; TRBD1 or TRBD2 may be the D gene (5 bases each). The length of the CDR3 is 16 residues. Between the trimmed V and J ends, which lost 5 bases and 4 bases, there was a span of 19 bases. CDR1 is SGHTA, CDR2 FQGNSA, per germline. CDR3 region: CASSRWGEGWPDTQYF. CDR3 DNA sequence: TGTGCCAGCAGCCGTTGGGGAGAGGGGTGGCCAGATACGCAGTATTTT.

The chain joins TRBV28 to TRBJ2-7; 9 bases are shared with TRBD2. V gave up 3 bases and J gave up 4 bases; unmatched junction bases: 7. The CDR3 sequence is 15 residues long. From germline, CDR1 is MDHEN and CDR2 SYDVKM. The CDR3 loop reads CASSFRTSEMYEQYF. In DNA, the CDR3 is TGTGCCAGCAGTTTTCGGACTAGCGAGATGTACGAGCAGTACTTC.

The CDR3 DNA reads as TGTGCCAGCAGCTTATTCCAGGGTCCGACCTACGAGCAGTACTTC. The encoded protein is CASSLFQGPTYEQYF. The genes are TRBV7-2 and TRBJ2-7, with TRBD1 as a possible D gene (5 bases). Trimming removed 2 bases at V and 2 bases at J, with 13 bases between. CDR1 and CDR2 from the germline V gene are SGHTA and FQGNSA. The CDR3 runs to 15 residues.

The chain carries TRBV4-2 and TRBJ2-7, with D perhaps TRBD1 (6 bases). The germline V gene has CDR1 LGHNA and CDR2 YNFKEQ. The V gene lost 0 bases and the J gene lost 3 bases, with 18 bases spanning the gap. The CDR3 extends over 17 amino acids. The CDR3 is CASSQDQQGNSLYEQYF. In DNA, the CDR3 is TGTGCCAGCAGCCAAGATCAACAGGGAAATTCGCTCTACGAGCAGTACTTC.

V usage is TRBV5-1 and J usage is TRBJ2-7; D gene uncertain. From germline, CDR1 is SGHRS and CDR2 YFSETQ. The CDR3 length is 13 residues. Between the trimmed V and J ends, which lost 1 base and 5 bases, there was a span of 10 bases. The CDR3 is CASSLPDKHEQYF. The CDR3 region has the DNA TGCGCCAGCAGCTTGCCCGACAAACACGAGCAGTACTTC.

This chain links TRBV28 with TRBJ2-1; D is uncertain. This CDR3 spans 13 amino acids. V was trimmed by 3 bases and J by 8 bases, leaving 11 bases between them. Germline V lookup: CDR1 MDHEN, CDR2 SYDVKM. The CDR3 spells CASSFTLVHEQFF. As DNA, the CDR3 is TGTGCCAGCAGTTTTACTCTAGTCCATGAGCAGTTCTTC. Complete variable domain (other parts from reference TRBV28 and TRBJ2-1): DVKVTQSSRYLVKRTGEKVFLECVQDMDHENMFWYRQDPGLGLRLIYFSYDVKMKEKGDIPEGYSVSREKKERFSLILESASTNQTSMYLCASSFTLVHEQFFGPGTRLTVL.

The rearrangement joins TRBV5-1 to TRBJ2-7; D is possibly TRBD2 (5 bases). The CDR3 loop spans 14 amino acids. Per the germline V gene, CDR1 is SGHRS and CDR2 is YFSETQ. Deletions cut 0 bases from V and 1 base from J, with 8 bases between. The CDR3 DNA sequence: TGCGCCAGCAGCTTGGGAGGGAAATCCTACGAGCAGTACTTC. This translates into CASSLGGKSYEQYF.

This rearrangement joins TRBV7-2 to TRBJ1-4, with 9 bases that match TRBD1. Per germline, CDR1 SGHTA and CDR2 FQGNSA. V gave up 1 base and J gave up 7 bases; unmatched junction bases: 4. The CDR3 has 15 amino acids. CDR3 sequence: CASSLGGTGPEKLFF. The CDR3 coding sequence is TGTGCCAGCAGCTTAGGCGGGACAGGGCCTGAAAAACTGTTTTTT.

The chain recombines TRBV11-2 with TRBJ2-5, with D perhaps TRBD1 (5 bases). The CDR3 runs to 14 residues. Trimming removed 2 bases from V and 5 bases from J, with 12 bases in between. Germline CDR1 reads SGHAT; CDR2 reads FQNNGV. CDR3 residues: CASSLSQVGETQYF. Here the CDR3 DNA reads TGTGCCAGCAGCTTATCACAGGTCGGCGAGACCCAGTACTTC.

The chain carries TRBV4-3 and TRBJ1-4, with 9 bases aligning to TRBD1. V was pared by 8 bases and J by 4 bases, with 5 bases of the junction left unmatched. CDR1 is LGHNA, CDR2 YSLEER, per germline. The CDR3 length is 14 residues. The CDR3 coding sequence is TGCGCCAGCGGAAGGACAGGGGATAATGAAAAACTGTTTTTT. Its protein is CASGRTGDNEKLFF.

The chain is built from TRBV28 and TRBJ1-2, with D maybe TRBD1 (6 bases). The CDR3 contains 16 residues. Per the germline V gene, CDR1 is MDHEN and CDR2 is SYDVKM. V dropped 7 bases and J dropped 2 bases, with 20 bases sitting between them. In nucleotides, the CDR3 is TGTGCCAGCACCCGAGTACAGGGACTCGGCAACTATGGCTACACCTTC. Encoded protein: CASTRVQGLGNYGYTF.

J is TRBJ1-2 and V is TRBV7-6, with no clear D. Trimming pared 5 bases from V and 3 bases from J, leaving 10 bases between. This CDR3 contains 13 residues. From germline, CDR1 is SGHVS and CDR2 FNYEAQ. In DNA form, the CDR3 reads TGTGCCAGCAGCCCGCGGCAGCACTATGGCTACACCTTC. Amino acid sequence: CASSPRQHYGYTF.

This clone has only one observation. The sample holds other DNA sequences that translate to the same CDR3. This rearrangement joins TRBV18 to TRBJ2-3, with D perhaps matching TRBD2 (6 bases). Looked up from germline, CDR1 is KGHSH and CDR2 is LQKENI. Between the trimmed V and J ends, which lost 2 bases and 0 bases, there was a span of 9 bases. CDR3 length: 15 residues. This CDR3 is CASSPISGSTDTQYF. The CDR3 DNA is TGTGCCAGCTCACCAATAAGCGGGAGCACAGATACGCAGTATTTT.

V and J are TRBV18 and TRBJ2-3; TRBD1 aligns across 7 bases. After removal of 3 bases from V and 6 bases from J, the junction contained 9 bases not matched to a gene. CDR1 is KGHSH, CDR2 LQKENI, per germline. The CDR3 consists of 15 residues. The CDR3 sequence is CASSPLRTGPDTQYF. The CDR3 bases are TGTGCCAGCTCACCCCTTAGGACAGGCCCGGATACGCAGTATTTT.

The chain has TRBV7-9 and TRBJ1-1; tentatively, D is TRBD1 (5 bases). Germline V gene data show CDR1 as SEHNR and CDR2 as FQNEAQ (reference sequence). The CDR3 runs to 16 residues. V shed 2 bases and J shed 4 bases, with 17 bases lying between them. CDR3 nucleotides: TGTGCCAGCAGCTTACGGGGAACCCCCGGGGGCACTGAAGCTTTCTTT. This encodes CASSLRGTPGGTEAFF.

This clone was counted between two and nine times. The V call is TRBV6-5, the J call TRBJ2-7; 7 nucleotides agree with TRBD2. CDR1 MNHEY and CDR2 SVGAGI come from the germline V gene. The CDR3 is 12 residues long. J gave up 3 bases and V 6 bases, and 2 bases lay outside the gene matches. Here the CDR3 reads CASRASGYEQYF. CDR3 DNA: TGTGCCAGCAGGGCTAGCGGCTACGAGCAGTACTTC.

This clone came up once. This rearrangement joins TRBV5-1 to TRBJ2-1, with TRBD2 identical over 9 bases. The CDR3 has 17 residues. Germline V gene sequence: CDR1 SGHRS, CDR2 YFSETQ. Losses at the gene ends were 0 bases for V and 9 bases for J; bases not matched to a gene: 13. CDR3 residues: CASSLGPSGKEGGEQFF. The CDR3 nucleotides are TGCGCCAGCAGCTTGGGACCTAGCGGGAAAGAAGGCGGTGAGCAGTTCTTC. Together with reference TRBV5-1 and TRBJ2-1, the CDR3 gives the full variable domain: KAGVTQTPRYLIKTRGQQVTLSCSPISGHRSVSWYQQTPGQGLQFLFEYFSETQRNKGNFPGRFSGRQFSNSRSEMNVSTLELGDSALYLCASSLGPSGKEGGEQFFGPGTRLTVL.

The gene calls are TRBV28 and TRBJ1-4, with 9 bases lining up with TRBD1. Germline V lookup: CDR1 MDHEN, CDR2 SYDVKM. The CDR3 extends over 15 amino acids. Trimming took 5 bases from V and 8 from J; bases not matched to a gene: 9. The CDR3 nucleotides read TGTGCCAGCAGTACTCCGGGACAGGGACAGGAAAAACTGTTTTTT. This codes for CASSTPGQGQEKLFF.

This rearrangement joins TRBV7-2 to TRBJ2-1, with D uncertain. This CDR3 region has 15 residues. Trimming shortened V by 2 bases and J by 1 base, and 9 bases separated the two germline ends. CDR1 SGHTA and CDR2 FQGNSA come from the germline V gene. CDR3 amino acids: CASSLSAASYNEQFF. The CDR3 nucleotides are TGTGCCAGCAGCTTATCGGCGGCATCCTACAATGAGCAGTTCTTC.